The sample holds a few counts of the clone carrying this TCR beta chain. Antigen unknown. Trimming cost V 5 bases and J 7 bases, with 14 bases left between them. This CDR3 comprises 14 residues. CDR1 is SGHTA and CDR2 is FQGNSA in the germline V gene. The data were taken from a study of T cell repertoires in cytomegalovirus infection. Study in general: It was the public TCR beta signatures that indicated both CMV infection and matching HLA type.

MiXCR, run by TCRdb on the reads, gives a single entry per CDR3 protein. The data hold 450,000 to 650,000 distinct CDR3 sequences, with about 40% observed a single time. Study-wide results and caveats: The ex vivo response was dominated by HLA-C-restricted CMV-specific TCR beta clonotypes. People with CMV and the relevant HLA were identified by cumulative public TCR beta family frequency.

The V call is TRBV7-2, the J call TRBJ1-4, with D perhaps TRBD1 (5 bases). The specimen was cultured PBMCs, collected from culture after CMV antigen stimulation. This receptor was taken from a human donor in good health (CMV status not recorded). Some clones in this sample may be carry-over from other donors' samples. Written as DNA, the CDR3 is TGTGCCAGCAGCGCTCAGGGTTGGGGTGAAAAACTGTTTTTT. Translating it yields CASSAQGWGEKLFF.